This T cell receptor beta chain is from a study of T cell repertoires in cytomegalovirus infection. There are a few counts of this clonotype. Its antigen is as yet unknown. A single record per CDR3 protein comes from TCRdb applying MiXCR to the reads. The data contain roughly 500,000 distinct CDR3 sequences, about 33% of them seen just once; the ten biggest clones take up 17%. The germline gives CDR1 MGHDK, CDR2 SYGVNS. The CDR3 loop spans 14 amino acids. V shed 5 bases and J shed 3 bases, with 12 bases lying between them. This specimen was cultured PBMCs, taken from culture after CMV antigen stimulation. This clonotype was sampled from a human donor in good health (CMV status not recorded). Some clones in this sample may be carry-over from other donors' samples. V usage is TRBV25-1 and J usage is TRBJ2-3, with D possibly being TRBD1 (6 bases). CDR3 residues: CASSPTDRTDTQYF. CDR3 coding DNA: TGTGCCAGCAGTCCCACCGACAGGACAGATACGCAGTATTTT.